The T cell receptor beta chain under discussion was sequenced for a study of cytomegalovirus exposure and HLA in healthy donors. Turning to the study itself: An earlier analysis identified 110 million or so unique TCR beta sequences in some 170 million T cells.

This clone was detected only a few times. With 60 Vbeta and 13 Jbeta primers, the PCR was carried out. Profiled with immunoSEQ multiplex PCR; TCRdb holds only in-frame clones, not every one. The sample has fewer than 250,000 clones; under 80% are singletons. V lost 3 bases and J lost 7, with 30 bases in between. Germline V gene lookup returns CDR1 LNHDA and CDR2 SQIVND (reference sequence). The CDR3 runs to 19 residues. This chain links TRBV19 with TRBJ2-5, with a weak D call TRBD1 (6 bases). The specimen was PBMCs. The sequence derives from a girl between 2 and 10 years old in good health and CMV-seronegative. CDR3 sequence: CASSIMGSRLGGAPSTQYF. The CDR3 nucleotides read TGTGCCAGTAGTATTATGGGGAGTAGGCTTGGGGGCGCCCCCTCGACCCAGTACTTC.